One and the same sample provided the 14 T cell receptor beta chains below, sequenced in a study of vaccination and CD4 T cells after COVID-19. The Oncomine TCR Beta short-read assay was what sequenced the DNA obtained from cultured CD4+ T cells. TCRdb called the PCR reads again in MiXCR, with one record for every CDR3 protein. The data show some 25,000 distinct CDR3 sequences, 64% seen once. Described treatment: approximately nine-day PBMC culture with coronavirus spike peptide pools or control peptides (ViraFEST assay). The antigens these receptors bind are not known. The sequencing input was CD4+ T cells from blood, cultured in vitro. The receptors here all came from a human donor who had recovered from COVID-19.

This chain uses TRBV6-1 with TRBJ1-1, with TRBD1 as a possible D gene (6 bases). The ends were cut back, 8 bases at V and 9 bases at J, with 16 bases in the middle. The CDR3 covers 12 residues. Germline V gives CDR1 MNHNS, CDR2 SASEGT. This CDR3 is CASGRGGHQAFF. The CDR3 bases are TGTGCCAGCGGGAGGGGGGGACACCAAGCTTTCTTT.

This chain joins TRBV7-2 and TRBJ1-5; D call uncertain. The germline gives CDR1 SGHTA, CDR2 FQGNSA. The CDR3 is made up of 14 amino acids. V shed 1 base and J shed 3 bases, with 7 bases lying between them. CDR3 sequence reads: CASSLVGPNQPQHF. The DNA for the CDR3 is TGTGCCAGCAGCTTAGTAGGTCCCAATCAGCCCCAGCATTTT.

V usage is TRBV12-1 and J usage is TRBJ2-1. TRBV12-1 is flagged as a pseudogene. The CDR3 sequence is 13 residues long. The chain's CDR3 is CASSFNPIDEQFF. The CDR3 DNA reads TGTGCCAGCAGCTTTAATCCTATAGATGAGCAGTTCTTC.

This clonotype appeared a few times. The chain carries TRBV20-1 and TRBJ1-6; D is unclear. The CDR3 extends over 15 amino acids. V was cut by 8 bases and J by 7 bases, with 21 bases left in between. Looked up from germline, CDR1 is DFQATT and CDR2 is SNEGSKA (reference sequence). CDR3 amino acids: CSPDPRRQKNSPLHF. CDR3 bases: TGCAGTCCTGATCCCAGGCGGCAGAAAAATTCACCCCTCCACTTT.

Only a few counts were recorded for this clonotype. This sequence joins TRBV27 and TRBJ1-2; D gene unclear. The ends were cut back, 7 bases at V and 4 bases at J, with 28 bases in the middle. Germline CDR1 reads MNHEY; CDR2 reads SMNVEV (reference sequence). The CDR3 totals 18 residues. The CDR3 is CASTQVLIGRRQGYGYTF. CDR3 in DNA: TGTGCCAGCACCCAAGTGTTAATCGGCAGGAGGCAAGGCTATGGCTACACCTTC.

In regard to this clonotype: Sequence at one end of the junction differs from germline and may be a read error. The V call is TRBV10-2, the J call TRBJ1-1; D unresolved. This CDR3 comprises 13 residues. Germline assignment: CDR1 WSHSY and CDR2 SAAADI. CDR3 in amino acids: CASSEASRDEVFF. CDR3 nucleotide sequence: TGCGCCAGCAGTGAGGCCTCCCGGGATGAAGTTTTCTTT.

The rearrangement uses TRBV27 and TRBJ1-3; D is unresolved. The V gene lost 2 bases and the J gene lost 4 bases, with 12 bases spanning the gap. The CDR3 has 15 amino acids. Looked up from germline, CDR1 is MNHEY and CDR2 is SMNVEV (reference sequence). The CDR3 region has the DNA TGTGCCAGCAGTTTAGGGCAGCCGGGAGGAAACACCATATATTTT. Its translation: CASSLGQPGGNTIYF.

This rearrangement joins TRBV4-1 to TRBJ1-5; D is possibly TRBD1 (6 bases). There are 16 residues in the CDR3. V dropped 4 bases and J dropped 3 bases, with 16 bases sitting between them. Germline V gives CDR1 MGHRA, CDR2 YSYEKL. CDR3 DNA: TGCGCCAGCAGCCTCAGGCCCCACAGGGACAATCAGCCCCAGCATTTT. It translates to CASSLRPHRDNQPQHF.

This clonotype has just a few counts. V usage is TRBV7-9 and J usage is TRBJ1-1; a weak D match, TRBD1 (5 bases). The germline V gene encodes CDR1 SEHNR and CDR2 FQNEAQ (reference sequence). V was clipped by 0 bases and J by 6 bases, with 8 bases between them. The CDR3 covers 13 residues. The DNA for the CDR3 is TGTGCCAGCAGCTTAGCAGCAGGGTCTGAAGCTTTCTTT. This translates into CASSLAAGSEAFF.

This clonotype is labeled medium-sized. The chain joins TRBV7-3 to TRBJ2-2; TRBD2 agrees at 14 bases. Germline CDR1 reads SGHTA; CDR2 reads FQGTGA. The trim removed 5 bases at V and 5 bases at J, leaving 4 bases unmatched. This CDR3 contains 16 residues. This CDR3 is CASSPRTSGRTGELFF. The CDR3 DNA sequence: TGTGCCAGCAGCCCCAGGACTAGCGGGAGGACCGGGGAGCTGTTTTTT.

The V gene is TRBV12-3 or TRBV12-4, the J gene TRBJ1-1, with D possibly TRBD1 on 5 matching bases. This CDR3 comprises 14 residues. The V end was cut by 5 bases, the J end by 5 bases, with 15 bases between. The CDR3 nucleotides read TGTGCCAGCAGTCCCTCGGGGGGGTGGACTGAAGCTTTCTTT. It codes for CASSPSGGWTEAFF.

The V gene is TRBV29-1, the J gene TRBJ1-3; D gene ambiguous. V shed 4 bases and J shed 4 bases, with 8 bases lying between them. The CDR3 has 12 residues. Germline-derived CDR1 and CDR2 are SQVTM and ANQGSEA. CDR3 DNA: TGCAGCGTTGCACCTCGCGGAAACACCATATATTTT. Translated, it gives CSVAPRGNTIYF.

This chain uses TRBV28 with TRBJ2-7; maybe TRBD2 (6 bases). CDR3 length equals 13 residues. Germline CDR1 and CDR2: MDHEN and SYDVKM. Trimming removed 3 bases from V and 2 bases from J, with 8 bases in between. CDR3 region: CASSLGGPYEQYF. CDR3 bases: TGTGCCAGCAGTTTGGGAGGCCCCTACGAGCAGTACTTC.

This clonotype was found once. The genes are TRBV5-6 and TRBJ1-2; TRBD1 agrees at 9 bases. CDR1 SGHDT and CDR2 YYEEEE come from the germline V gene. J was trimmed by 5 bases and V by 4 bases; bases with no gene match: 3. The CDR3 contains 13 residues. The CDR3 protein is CASSPGQGYGYTF. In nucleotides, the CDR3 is TGTGCCAGCAGCCCGGGACAGGGATATGGCTACACCTTC.